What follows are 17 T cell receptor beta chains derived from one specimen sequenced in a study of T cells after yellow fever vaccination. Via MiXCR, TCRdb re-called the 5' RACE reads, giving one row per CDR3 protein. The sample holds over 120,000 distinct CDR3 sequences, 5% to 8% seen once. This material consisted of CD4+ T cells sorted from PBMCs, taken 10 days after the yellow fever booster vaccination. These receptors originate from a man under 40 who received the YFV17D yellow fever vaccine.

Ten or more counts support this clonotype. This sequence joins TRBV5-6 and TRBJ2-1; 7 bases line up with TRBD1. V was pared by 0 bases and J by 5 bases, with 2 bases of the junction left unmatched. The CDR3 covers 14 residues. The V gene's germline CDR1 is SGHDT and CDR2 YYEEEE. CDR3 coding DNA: TGTGCCAGCAGCTTGGGGGACAGACACAATGAGCAGTTCTTC. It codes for CASSLGDRHNEQFF.

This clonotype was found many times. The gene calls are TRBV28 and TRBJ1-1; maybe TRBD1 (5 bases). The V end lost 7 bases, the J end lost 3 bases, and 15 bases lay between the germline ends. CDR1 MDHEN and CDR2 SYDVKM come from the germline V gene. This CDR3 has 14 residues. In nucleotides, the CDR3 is TGTGCCAGCATACACCGGGACGGTCACACTGAAGCTTTCTTT. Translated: CASIHRDGHTEAFF.

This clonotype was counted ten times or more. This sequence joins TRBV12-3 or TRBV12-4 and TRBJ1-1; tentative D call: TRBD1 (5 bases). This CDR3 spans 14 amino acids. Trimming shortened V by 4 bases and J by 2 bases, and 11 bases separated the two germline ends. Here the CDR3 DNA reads TGTGCCAGCAGTTCCAGGGTCCCCAACACTGAAGCTTTCTTT. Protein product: CASSSRVPNTEAFF.

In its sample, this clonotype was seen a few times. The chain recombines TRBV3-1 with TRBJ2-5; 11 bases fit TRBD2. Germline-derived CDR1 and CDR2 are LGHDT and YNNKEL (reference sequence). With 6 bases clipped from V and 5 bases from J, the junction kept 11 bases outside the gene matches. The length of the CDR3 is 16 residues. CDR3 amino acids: CASRRSGTSGWETQYF. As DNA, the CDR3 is TGTGCCAGCAGACGATCCGGGACTAGCGGTTGGGAGACCCAGTACTTC.

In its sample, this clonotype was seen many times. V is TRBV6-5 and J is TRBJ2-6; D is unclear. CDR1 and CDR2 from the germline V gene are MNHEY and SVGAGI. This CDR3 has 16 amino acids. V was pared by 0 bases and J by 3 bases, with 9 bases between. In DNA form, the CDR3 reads TGTGCCAGCAGTTACTCAAACTCTTTTGGGGCCAACGTCCTGACTTTC. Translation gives CASSYSNSFGANVLTF.

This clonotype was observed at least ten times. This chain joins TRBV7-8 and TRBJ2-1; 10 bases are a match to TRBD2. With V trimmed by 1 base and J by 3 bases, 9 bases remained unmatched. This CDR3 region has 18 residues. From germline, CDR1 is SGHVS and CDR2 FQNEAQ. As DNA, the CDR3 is TGTGCCAGCAGCTTAGTTTTGGCTAGCGGGAGAAGCTACAATGAGCAGTTCTTC. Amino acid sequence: CASSLVLASGRSYNEQFF.

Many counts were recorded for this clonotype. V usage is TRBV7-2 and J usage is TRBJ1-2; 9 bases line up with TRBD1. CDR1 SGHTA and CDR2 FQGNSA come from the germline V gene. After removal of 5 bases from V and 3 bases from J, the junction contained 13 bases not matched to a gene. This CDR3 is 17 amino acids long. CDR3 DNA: TGTGCCAGCAGCCAGTTGACAGGGGGGCGCTGGGACTATGGCTACACCTTC. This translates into CASSQLTGGRWDYGYTF. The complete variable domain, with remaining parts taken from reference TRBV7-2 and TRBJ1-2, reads GAGVSQSPSNKVTEKGKDVELRCDPISGHTALYWYRQSLGQGLEFLIYFQGNSAPDKSGLPSDRFSAERTGGSVSTLTIQRTQQEDSAVYLCASSQLTGGRWDYGYTFGSGTRLTVV.

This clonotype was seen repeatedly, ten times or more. CDR3 amino acids: CSVPGTSGEQFF. As DNA, the CDR3 is TGCAGTGTTCCCGGGACTAGTGGTGAGCAGTTCTTC. This chain uses TRBV20-1 with TRBJ2-1; 8 bases align to TRBD2. The CDR3 totals 12 residues. Unmatched junction bases numbered 8, after V lost 7 bases and J lost 9 bases. CDR1 DFQATT and CDR2 SNEGSKA come from the germline V gene (reference sequence).

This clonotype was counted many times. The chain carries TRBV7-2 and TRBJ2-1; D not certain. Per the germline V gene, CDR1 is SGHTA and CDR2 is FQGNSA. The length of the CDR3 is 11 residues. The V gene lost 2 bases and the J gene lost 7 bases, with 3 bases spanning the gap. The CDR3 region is CASSLPNEQFF. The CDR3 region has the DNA TGTGCCAGCAGCTTACCAAATGAGCAGTTCTTC. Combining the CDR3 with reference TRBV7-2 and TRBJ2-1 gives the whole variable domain GAGVSQSPSNKVTEKGKDVELRCDPISGHTALYWYRQSLGQGLEFLIYFQGNSAPDKSGLPSDRFSAERTGGSVSTLTIQRTQQEDSAVYLCASSLPNEQFFGPGTRLTVL.

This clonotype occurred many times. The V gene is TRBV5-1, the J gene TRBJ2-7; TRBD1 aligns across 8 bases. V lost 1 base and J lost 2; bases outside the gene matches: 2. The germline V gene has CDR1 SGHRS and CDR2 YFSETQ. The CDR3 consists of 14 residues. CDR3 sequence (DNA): TGCGCCAGCAGCTTGTCGGACAGGGCCTACGAGCAGTACTTC. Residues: CASSLSDRAYEQYF.

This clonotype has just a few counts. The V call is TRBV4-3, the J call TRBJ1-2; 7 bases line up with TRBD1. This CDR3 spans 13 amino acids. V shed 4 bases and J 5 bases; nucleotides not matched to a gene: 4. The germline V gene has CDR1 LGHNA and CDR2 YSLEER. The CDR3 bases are TGCGCCAGCAGCCCTCGGACAGGATATGGCTACACCTTC. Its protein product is CASSPRTGYGYTF.

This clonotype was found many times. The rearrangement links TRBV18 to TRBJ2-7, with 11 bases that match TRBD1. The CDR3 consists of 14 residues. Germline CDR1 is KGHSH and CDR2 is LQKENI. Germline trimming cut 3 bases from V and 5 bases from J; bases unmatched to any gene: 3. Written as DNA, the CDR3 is TGTGCCAGCTCACCTGGACAGGGGGCCAACGAGCAGTACTTC. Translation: CASSPGQGANEQYF.

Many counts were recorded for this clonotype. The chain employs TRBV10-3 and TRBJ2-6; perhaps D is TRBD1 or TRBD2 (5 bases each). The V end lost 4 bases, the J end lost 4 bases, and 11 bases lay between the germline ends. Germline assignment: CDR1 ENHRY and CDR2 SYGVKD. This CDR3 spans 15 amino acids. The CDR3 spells CAISGKGTGANVLTF. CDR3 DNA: TGTGCCATCAGTGGTAAAGGGACCGGGGCCAACGTCCTGACTTTC.

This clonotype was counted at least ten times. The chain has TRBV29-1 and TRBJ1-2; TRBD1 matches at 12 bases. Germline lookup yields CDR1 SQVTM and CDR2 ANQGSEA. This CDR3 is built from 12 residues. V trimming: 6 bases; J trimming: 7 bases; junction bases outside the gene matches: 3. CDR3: CSVGTGGFGYTF. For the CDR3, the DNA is TGCAGCGTGGGGACAGGGGGCTTTGGCTACACCTTC. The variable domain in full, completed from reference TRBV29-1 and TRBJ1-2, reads SAVISQKPSRDICQRGTSLTIQCQVDSQVTMMFWYRQQPGQSLTLIATANQGSEATYESGFVIDKFPISRPNLTFSTLTVSNMSPEDSSIYLCSVGTGGFGYTFGSGTRLTVV.

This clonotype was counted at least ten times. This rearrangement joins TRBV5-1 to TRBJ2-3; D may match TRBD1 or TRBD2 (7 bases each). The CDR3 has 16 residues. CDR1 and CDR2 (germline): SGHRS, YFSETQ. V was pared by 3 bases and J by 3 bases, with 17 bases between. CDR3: CASSSGQRGRTDTQYF. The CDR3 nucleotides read TGCGCCAGCAGCTCGGGACAGCGGGGTCGGACAGATACGCAGTATTTT.

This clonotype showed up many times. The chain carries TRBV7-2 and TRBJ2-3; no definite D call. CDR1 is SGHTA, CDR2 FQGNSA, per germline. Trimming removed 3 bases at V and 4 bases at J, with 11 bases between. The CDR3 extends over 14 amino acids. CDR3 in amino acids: CASSFSGFADTQYF. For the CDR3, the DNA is TGTGCCAGCAGCTTCTCCGGTTTCGCAGATACGCAGTATTTT.

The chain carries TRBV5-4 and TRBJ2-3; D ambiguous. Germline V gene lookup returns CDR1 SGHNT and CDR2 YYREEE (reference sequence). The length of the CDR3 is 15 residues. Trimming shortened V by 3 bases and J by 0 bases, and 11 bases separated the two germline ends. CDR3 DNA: TGTGCCAGCAGCTCACGGACCGATAGCACAGATACGCAGTATTTT. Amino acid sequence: CASSSRTDSTDTQYF.